This TCR beta chain came from a study of blood T cell repertoires in COVID-19. Germline CDR1 and CDR2: MGHRA and YSYEKL. This CDR3 spans 15 amino acids. V lost 1 base and J 5 bases, leaving 14 bases between the germline ends. Clones were read by immunoSEQ multiplex PCR, and TCRdb kept only the in-frame ones, dropping some. Of roughly 250,000 clones listed, around 90% are singletons. This clonotype was sampled from a woman aged 35 to 49 with acute or convalescent COVID-19. The sequenced sample was peripheral blood. The chain has TRBV4-1 and TRBJ2-5; possible D gene TRBD1, 6 bases. In DNA, the CDR3 is TGCGCCAGCAGCCAAGGATACAGGGAAGGGGAGACCCAGTACTTC. This encodes CASSQGYREGETQYF.